The entry below gives a single T cell receptor beta chain sequence along with its context. The data were taken from a study of blood T cell repertoires in COVID-19. Study-wide background: Sites in the United States, Italy and Spain provided acute and convalescent COVID-19 samples. T cells, B-cell-depleted T cells, or PBMCs provided the cDNA or gDNA that served as material.

CDR1 and CDR2 (germline): ENHRY, SYGVKD. The CDR3 has 14 amino acids. Trimming left V 6 bases short and J 5 bases short, with 13 bases between. Original processing notes: Cell counts per sample came from amplifying reference gene primers. Sequencing used immunoSEQ multiplex PCR; TCRdb keeps in-frame clones, though not all of them. V and J calls and clone size are copied from that table; D and trimming were computed from the DNA. The sample yields roughly 8,200 clones, 86% seen once. This chain connects TRBV10-3 to TRBJ2-2, with D perhaps TRBD1 (6 bases). Sequencing was performed on peripheral blood. The TCR comes from a human donor with active COVID-19. The donor label of this sample is uncertain. CDR3 sequence (DNA): TGTGCCATCAGCTCCCAGGGGTTAACCGGGGAGCTGTTTTTT. Its translation is CAISSQGLTGELFF.